One and the same sample provided the 25 T cell receptor beta chains below, sequenced in a study of blood T cell repertoires in COVID-19. TCRdb's table, derived via immunoSEQ multiplex PCR, lists solely in-frame clones and lacks some. The table shows some 200,000 clones, with approximately 85% occurring only once. Sequenced material: peripheral blood. These receptor sequences come from a woman in her 70s with COVID-19, enrolled during active disease.

The count of this clone is one. This chain links TRBV18 with TRBJ1-1, with D perhaps matching TRBD1 (6 bases). CDR3 length: 15 residues. V was cut by 3 bases and J by 4 bases, with 15 bases left in between. Germline V gene data show CDR1 as KGHSH and CDR2 as LQKENI. CDR3 amino acids: CASSPGGGATTEAFF. CDR3 nucleotide sequence: TGTGCCAGCTCACCCGGTGGGGGGGCAACCACTGAAGCTTTCTTT.

The chain links TRBV9 to TRBJ1-2; D is perhaps TRBD1 (5 bases). Germline loops: CDR1 SGDLS, CDR2 YYNGEE. V dropped 3 bases and J dropped 4 bases, with 16 bases sitting between them. This CDR3 contains 15 residues. CDR3 loop: CASSAQDRDFYGYTF. For the CDR3, the DNA is TGTGCCAGCAGCGCACAGGACCGGGACTTCTATGGCTACACCTTC.

The V call is TRBV9, the J call TRBJ2-6, with unresolved D. CDR3 length: 16 residues. The germline CDR1 and CDR2 sequences are SGDLS and YYNGEE. V was shortened by 6 bases and J by 0 bases, with 13 bases between the two germline ends. In DNA, the CDR3 is TGTGCCAGCACCATAAGATCGGGCTCTGGGGCCAACGTCCTGACTTTC. Residues: CASTIRSGSGANVLTF.

This chain joins TRBV29-1 and TRBJ2-1, with a tentative D call TRBD1 (7 bases). V shed 3 bases and J shed 3 bases, with 12 bases lying between them. Germline values: CDR1 SQVTM, CDR2 ANQGSEA. The CDR3 totals 14 residues. CDR3 coding DNA: TGCAGCGTTGATCGACAGGGAGGCTACAATGAGCAGTTCTTC. This codes for CSVDRQGGYNEQFF.

This clone appeared a few times. V is TRBV5-6 and J is TRBJ1-2; 9 nucleotides agree with TRBD1. Looked up from germline, CDR1 is SGHDT and CDR2 is YYEEEE. Losses at the gene ends were 4 bases for V and 4 bases for J; bases not matched to a gene: 11. The CDR3 has 16 residues. DNA of the CDR3: TGTGCCAGCAGCCCCCTTAGGACAGGGGCAGTCTATGGCTACACCTTC. Its translation: CASSPLRTGAVYGYTF.

The chain is built from TRBV7-2 and TRBJ2-3; 13 bases agree with TRBD2. From germline, CDR1 is SGHTA and CDR2 FQGNSA. The CDR3 spans 17 residues. V lost 5 bases and J lost 1; bases outside the gene matches: 6. CDR3 nucleotide sequence: TGTGCCAGCAGCCCTTATGGACTAGCGGGGGGCACAGATACGCAGTATTTT. It yields the protein CASSPYGLAGGTDTQYF.

The chain links TRBV24-1 to TRBJ2-2, with unresolved D. V was trimmed by 9 bases and J by 2 bases, leaving 9 bases between them. In germline, CDR1 is KGHDR, CDR2 SFDVKD. The CDR3 loop spans 13 amino acids. The CDR3 region has the DNA TGTGCCACCCGCACAGATAACACCGGGGAGCTGTTTTTT. Translation gives CATRTDNTGELFF.

This chain connects TRBV18 to TRBJ1-2; D unclear. Trimming took off 6 bases at V and 1 base at J, with 21 bases between the two ends. The CDR3 contains 17 residues. The germline gives CDR1 KGHSH, CDR2 LQKENI. DNA of the CDR3: TGTGCCAGCTCCCTCGGGGTCGGATTGATATATAACTATGGCTACACCTTC. Protein sequence: CASSLGVGLIYNYGYTF.

This clone is a singleton in its sample. This sequence joins TRBV7-9 and TRBJ2-1; 12 bases fit TRBD1. Losses at the gene ends were 5 bases for V and 7 bases for J; bases not matched to a gene: 12. The germline V gene has CDR1 SEHNR and CDR2 FQNEAQ (reference sequence). The CDR3 loop spans 17 amino acids. As DNA, the CDR3 is TGTGCCAGCAGCCAACCGGGACAGGGGGCGGTCAGGAATGAGCAGTTCTTC. It translates to CASSQPGQGAVRNEQFF.

The chain couples TRBV5-1 to TRBJ1-6; 7 positions agree with TRBD1. J gave up 13 bases and V 2 bases, and 9 bases lay outside the gene matches. This CDR3 comprises 14 residues. The V gene's germline CDR1 is SGHRS and CDR2 YFSETQ. The CDR3 is CASSFDRVGEPLHF. CDR3 nucleotides: TGCGCCAGCAGCTTCGACAGGGTTGGGGAGCCCCTCCACTTT.

The chain combines TRBV15 with TRBJ2-2; TRBD1 aligns across 10 bases. CDR3 size: 16 residues. The V and J ends lost 4 bases and 6 bases, in that order; junction bases with no gene match: 8. Germline assignment: CDR1 LNHNV and CDR2 YYDKDF (reference sequence). CDR3 sequence reads: CATSKSGTGVAGELFF. The CDR3 nucleotides read TGTGCCACCAGCAAATCCGGGACAGGGGTTGCCGGGGAGCTGTTTTTT. The full variable domain, its missing parts supplied by reference TRBV15 and TRBJ2-2, is DAMVIQNPRYQVTQFGKPVTLSCSQTLNHNVMYWYQQKSSQAPKLLFHYYDKDFNNEADTPDNFQSRRPNTSFCFLDIRSPGLGDTAMYLCATSKSGTGVAGELFFGEGSRLTVL.

The chain is built from TRBV3-1 (or the pseudogene TRBV3-2) and TRBJ2-1; 9 bases map to TRBD2. The CDR3 loop spans 20 amino acids. The V and J ends lost 0 bases and 8 bases, in that order; junction bases with no gene match: 20. Germline lookup yields CDR1 LGHDT and CDR2 YNNKEL (reference sequence). The chain's CDR3 is CASSQDPPWGAGGRWDEQFF. The CDR3 DNA reads TGTGCCAGCAGCCAAGACCCACCCTGGGGTGCGGGGGGGCGGTGGGATGAGCAGTTCTTC.

CDR3 sequence: CAWSQGLRNEQFF. The CDR3 DNA follows: TGTGCCTGGAGCCAGGGACTTCGCAATGAGCAGTTCTTC. The chain combines TRBV30 with TRBJ2-1, with D possibly TRBD2 on 6 matching bases. V was cut by 3 bases and J by 6 bases, with 12 bases left in between. CDR1 and CDR2 from the germline V gene are GTSNPN and SVGIG (reference sequence). CDR3 length equals 13 residues. Supplemented by reference TRBV30 and TRBJ2-1, the full variable domain reads SQTIHQWPATLVQPVGSPLSLECTVEGTSNPNLYWYRQAAGRGLQLLFYSVGIGQISSEVPQNLSASRPQDRQFILSSKKLLLSDSGFYLCAWSQGLRNEQFFGPGTRLTVL.

This clone was counted a few times. The rearrangement joins TRBV11-3 to TRBJ2-7, with D maybe TRBD2 (6 bases). The length of the CDR3 is 14 residues. CDR1 is SGHNT and CDR2 is YENEEA in the germline V gene. V was clipped by 2 bases and J by 0 bases, with 8 bases between them. The CDR3 coding sequence is TGTGCCAGCAGCTTAACCGGGGGCTCCTACGAGCAGTACTTC. Translating it yields CASSLTGGSYEQYF.

The chain uses TRBV3-1 (or the pseudogene TRBV3-2) and TRBJ2-2; 12 nucleotides align to TRBD2. This CDR3 comprises 18 residues. Germline loops: CDR1 LGHDT, CDR2 YNNKEL (reference sequence). The junction had 11 bases not matched to a gene; V was cut back by 5 bases and J by 4 bases. This CDR3 is CASSFPFSTSGSTGELFF. DNA of the CDR3: TGTGCCAGCAGCTTCCCTTTTTCGACTAGCGGGAGCACCGGGGAGCTGTTTTTT.

This rearrangement joins TRBV6-2 or TRBV6-3 to TRBJ2-7, with 7 bases aligning to TRBD1. The CDR3 covers 14 residues. The germline CDR1 and CDR2 sequences are MNHEY and SVGEGT. V was pared by 6 bases and J by 5 bases, with 10 bases of the junction left unmatched. The CDR3 loop reads CASSPRQGGNEQYF. CDR3 bases: TGTGCCAGCAGCCCCCGACAGGGTGGGAACGAGCAGTACTTC.

In its sample, this clone was seen once. For the CDR3, the DNA is TGTGCCAGCAGCCTACCCCCCAGAGAGCAGTTCTTC. The encoded protein is CASSLPPREQFF. The V call is TRBV6-2 or TRBV6-3, the J call TRBJ2-1; D unclear. The V gene's germline CDR1 is MNHEY and CDR2 SVGEGT. This CDR3 comprises 12 residues. V lost 6 bases and J 10 bases, leaving 13 bases between the germline ends.

DNA of the CDR3: TGTGCCAGCAAACTCCGGGGAGACCACCATGAAAAACTGTTTTTT. It is translated as CASKLRGDHHEKLFF. The chain employs TRBV3-1 (or the pseudogene TRBV3-2) and TRBJ1-4; D is undetermined. V gave up 7 bases and J gave up 6 bases, with 18 bases separating them. The CDR3 extends over 15 amino acids. Germline assignment: CDR1 LGHDT and CDR2 YNNKEL (reference sequence).

V gene TRBV5-1 combines with J gene TRBJ2-3; 10 nucleotides line up with TRBD2. The V segment lost 4 bases and the J segment 4 bases; nucleotides outside the gene matches: 6. The CDR3 extends over 15 amino acids. In germline, CDR1 is SGHRS, CDR2 YFSETQ. CDR3: CASSPEAGGPDTQYF. The CDR3, as DNA: TGCGCCAGCAGCCCGGAAGCGGGAGGGCCAGATACGCAGTATTTT.

The chain recombines TRBV7-2 with TRBJ2-7, with D maybe TRBD1 (5 bases). This CDR3 region has 15 residues. Trimming left V 2 bases short and J 6 bases short, with 17 bases between. Germline CDR1 reads SGHTA; CDR2 reads FQGNSA. CDR3: CASSLQGPLGSEQYF. The CDR3 DNA reads as TGTGCCAGCAGCTTACAGGGTCCTCTCGGGTCCGAGCAGTACTTC.

The chain carries TRBV25-1 and TRBJ1-2, with D possibly TRBD1 on 6 matching bases. V was pared by 6 bases and J by 6 bases, with 14 bases between. CDR1 is MGHDK and CDR2 is SYGVNS in the germline V gene. The CDR3 has 13 amino acids. The CDR3 DNA reads TGTGCCAGCAGGAGGTACAGGGAAGATGGCTACACCTTC. Encoded protein: CASRRYREDGYTF.

The chain recombines TRBV7-2 with TRBJ1-2; the D gene is possibly TRBD1 (5 bases). The CDR3 covers 17 residues. The germline V gene has CDR1 SGHTA and CDR2 FQGNSA. The V gene lost 3 bases and the J gene lost 6 bases, with 23 bases spanning the gap. Here the CDR3 DNA reads TGTGCCAGCAGCTTCAGCTACGCACAGGCTAAAGAGGATGGCTACACCTTC. Amino acid sequence: CASSFSYAQAKEDGYTF.

This chain uses TRBV7-3 with TRBJ2-5; 8 bases map to TRBD1. Germline-derived CDR1 and CDR2 are SGHTA and FQGTGA. The ends lost 4 bases at V and 5 bases at J; junction bases unmatched: 3. The CDR3 sequence is 13 residues long. The CDR3 sequence: CASSWTGRETQYF. CDR3 nucleotide sequence: TGTGCCAGCAGCTGGACAGGGCGGGAGACCCAGTACTTC.

This sequence joins TRBV6-4 and TRBJ2-3; D may be TRBD2 (6 bases). Germline values: CDR1 MRHNA, CDR2 SNTAGT. The V end lost 3 bases, the J end lost 1 base, and 8 bases lay between the germline ends. This CDR3 is built from 14 residues. CDR3 amino acids: CASSEGGGTDTQYF. The CDR3 coding sequence is TGTGCCAGCAGTGAAGGCGGGGGCACAGATACGCAGTATTTT.

The chain couples TRBV11-1 to TRBJ1-2, with D possibly TRBD1 on 5 matching bases. The CDR3 has 12 residues. V was pared by 5 bases and J by 5 bases, with 9 bases between. CDR1 is SGHAT, CDR2 FQDESV, per germline (reference sequence). The CDR3 nucleotides are TGTGCCAGCAGCCTCGACAGTTATGGCTACACCTTC. Translation: CASSLDSYGYTF.